Each of the 27 T cell receptor beta chains below was sequenced from the same sample in a study of beta chain features in type 1 diabetes. Study-level findings and limits: Within each of all four CD4+ subsets, Type 1 diabetes patients had TCRB CDR3s that were moderately but significantly shorter.

Every isolated RNA sample was fully reverse transcribed, so sequencing captured expressed TCRB transcripts. The repertoire was sequenced with immunoSEQ multiplex PCR; TCRdb's copy has only in-frame clones and lacks some. The sample shows 25,000 to 30,000 clones, approximately 64% of them seen only once. Their antigens remain unidentified. Sample: Tregs from blood. The receptors shown here come from a woman in her 30s with type 1 diabetes.

This clone was counted only a few times. V and J are TRBV13 and TRBJ2-1, with D possibly being TRBD1 (5 bases). With 4 bases removed from V and 9 bases from J, the gap between germline ends came to 16 bases. Germline CDR1 and CDR2: PRHDT and FYEKMQ (reference sequence). The CDR3 has 14 residues. This CDR3 is CASSYLGRGIEQFF. In DNA form, the CDR3 reads TGTGCCAGCAGCTACCTGGGGCGAGGCATTGAGCAGTTCTTC.

The count of this clone is one. The chain employs TRBV19 and TRBJ2-3; TRBD1 matches at 8 bases. Germline V gene lookup returns CDR1 LNHDA and CDR2 SQIVND (reference sequence). This CDR3 comprises 14 residues. With V trimmed by 5 bases and J by 4 bases, 5 bases remained unmatched. The chain's CDR3 is CASSLRTGSDTQYF. Written as DNA, the CDR3 is TGTGCCAGTAGTCTGCGGACAGGGTCAGATACGCAGTATTTT.

The V gene is TRBV9, the J gene TRBJ1-2; no clear D. Trimming took off 0 bases at V and 3 bases at J, with 9 bases between the two ends. Germline CDR1 and CDR2: SGDLS and YYNGEE. The CDR3 runs 14 residues. CDR3 region: CASSVGSGYYGYTF. CDR3 coding DNA: TGTGCCAGCAGCGTAGGGTCGGGGTACTATGGCTACACCTTC. Full variable domain (rest looked up from reference TRBV9 and TRBJ1-2): DSGVTQTPKHLITATGQRVTLRCSPRSGDLSVYWYQQSLDQGLQFLIQYYNGEERAKGNILERFSAQQFPDLHSELNLSSLELGDSALYFCASSVGSGYYGYTFGSGTRLTVV.

This clone has more than one count but fewer than ten. The rearrangement joins TRBV30 to TRBJ2-1, with TRBD2 matching over 9 bases. The length of the CDR3 is 14 residues. J was trimmed by 6 bases and V by 5 bases; bases with no gene match: 8. CDR1 and CDR2 (germline): GTSNPN, SVGIG (reference sequence). Here the CDR3 DNA reads TGTGCCTGGGGGGCACTAGCGGGTACCAATGAGCAGTTCTTC. Encoded protein: CAWGALAGTNEQFF. Combining the CDR3 with reference TRBV30 and TRBJ2-1 gives the whole variable domain SQTIHQWPATLVQPVGSPLSLECTVEGTSNPNLYWYRQAAGRGLQLLFYSVGIGQISSEVPQNLSASRPQDRQFILSSKKLLLSDSGFYLCAWGALAGTNEQFFGPGTRLTVL.

This clone was seen only a few times. The rearrangement joins TRBV30 to TRBJ2-5; the D gene is possibly TRBD1 (6 bases). Between the trimmed V and J ends, which lost 1 base and 1 base, there was a span of 13 bases. There are 15 residues in the CDR3. In germline, CDR1 is GTSNPN, CDR2 SVGIG (reference sequence). The CDR3 here is CAWSGIWDTQETQYF. Written as DNA, the CDR3 is TGTGCCTGGAGTGGAATTTGGGACACCCAAGAGACCCAGTACTTC.

The chain has TRBV6-5 and TRBJ2-7, with TRBD1 matching 9 bases. CDR1 MNHEY and CDR2 SVGAGI come from the germline V gene. The CDR3 runs to 15 residues. The trim removed 2 bases at V and 5 bases at J, leaving 7 bases unmatched. DNA for the CDR3: TGTGCCAGCAGTTACAGGGACAGGGATCTCGACGAGCAGTACTTC. This translates into CASSYRDRDLDEQYF.

This clone turned up a few times. This chain connects TRBV5-5 to TRBJ1-1; D might be TRBD1 (6 bases). This CDR3 contains 14 residues. The V end lost 3 bases, the J end lost 0 bases, and 9 bases lay between the germline ends. Germline V gene sequence: CDR1 SGHKS, CDR2 YYEKEE (reference sequence). The CDR3 here is CASSYRVLNTEAFF. CDR3 sequence (DNA): TGTGCCAGCAGCTACAGGGTGTTGAACACTGAAGCTTTCTTT.

V gene TRBV7-6 combines with J gene TRBJ1-3; 8 nucleotides line up with TRBD1. The CDR3 has 16 amino acids. The ends lost 3 bases at V and 0 bases at J; junction bases unmatched: 4. Germline CDR1 is SGHVS and CDR2 is FNYEAQ. CDR3 nucleotides: TGTGCCAGCAGCTTGCGGACAGGGACCTCTGGAAACACCATATATTTT. Translated, it gives CASSLRTGTSGNTIYF.

This chain uses TRBV10-3 with TRBJ2-1; D not certain. There are 14 residues in the CDR3. Looked up from germline, CDR1 is ENHRY and CDR2 is SYGVKD. V was clipped by 3 bases and J by 0 bases, with 6 bases between them. CDR3 nucleotide sequence: TGTGCCATCAGTGACAGAAACTCCTACAATGAGCAGTTCTTC. It is translated as CAISDRNSYNEQFF.

In its sample, this clone was seen a few times. Other DNA sequences in this sample translate to the same CDR3. This chain uses TRBV29-1 with TRBJ2-5; 7 bases map to TRBD1. The CDR3 contains 13 residues. V was pared by 3 bases and J by 3 bases, with 4 bases of the junction left unmatched. CDR1 SQVTM and CDR2 ANQGSEA come from the germline V gene. The DNA for the CDR3 is TGCAGCGTTGACTACAGGGGAGAAGAGACCCAGTACTTC. Translated: CSVDYRGEETQYF.

The chain carries TRBV10-3 and TRBJ1-1; D is possibly TRBD1 (5 bases). The CDR3 is made up of 14 amino acids. Germline V CDR1 and CDR2: ENHRY, SYGVKD. The germline V and J ends were trimmed by 3 bases and 5 bases, with 13 bases remaining between them. CDR3: CAISDVGGRTEAFF. In nucleotides, the CDR3 is TGTGCCATCAGTGACGTTGGGGGGAGGACTGAAGCTTTCTTT.

The chain employs TRBV6-5 and TRBJ1-2, with no clear D. V was shortened by 0 bases and J by 6 bases, with 14 bases between the two germline ends. Germline CDR1 reads MNHEY; CDR2 reads SVGAGI. The CDR3 has 15 amino acids. In DNA, the CDR3 is TGTGCCAGCAGTTACTCATCCAGGATCGGGGATGGCTACACCTTC. Its translation: CASSYSSRIGDGYTF.

This chain connects TRBV11-2 to TRBJ2-7; D remains unclear. This CDR3 has 14 amino acids. Germline V gene sequence: CDR1 SGHAT, CDR2 FQNNGV. V was clipped by 3 bases and J by 0 bases, with 9 bases between them. CDR3 protein: CASSLSDNSYEQYF. The CDR3 DNA follows: TGTGCCAGCAGCTTGAGTGACAACTCCTACGAGCAGTACTTC.

The sample holds a few counts of this clone. The CDR3 DNA is TGTGCCAGCAGTTTTGGACTAGGGAGTGTTACCGGGGAGCTGTTTTTT. This encodes CASSFGLGSVTGELFF. The chain uses TRBV27 and TRBJ2-2; 7 bases are a match to TRBD2. Germline CDR1 is MNHEY and CDR2 is SMNVEV (reference sequence). Trimming took 3 bases from V and 5 from J; bases not matched to a gene: 9. The CDR3 covers 16 residues.

This clone was counted between two and nine times. The V gene is TRBV6-6, the J gene TRBJ2-7, with TRBD2 matching over 7 bases. Germline V gene sequence: CDR1 MNHNY, CDR2 SVGAGI (reference sequence). V lost 5 bases, J lost 3 bases, and 4 bases stayed unmatched. This CDR3 is built from 13 residues. Here the CDR3 reads CASSLLADYEQYF. The CDR3, as DNA: TGTGCCAGCAGTCTCCTAGCGGACTACGAGCAGTACTTC.

The chain couples TRBV7-9 to TRBJ1-6; D is ambiguous. The V gene lost 0 bases and the J gene lost 0 bases, with 9 bases spanning the gap. This CDR3 has 17 amino acids. The V gene's germline CDR1 is SEHNR and CDR2 FQNEAQ (reference sequence). The CDR3 spells CASSLASMSSYNSPLHF. DNA for the CDR3: TGTGCCAGCAGCTTAGCCTCCATGAGCTCCTATAATTCACCCCTCCACTTT. Filled out from reference TRBV7-9 and TRBJ1-6, the complete variable domain reads DTGVSQNPRHKITKRGQNVTFRCDPISEHNRLYWYRQTLGQGPEFLTYFQNEAQLEKSRLLSDRFSAERPKGSFSTLEIQRTEQGDSAMYLCASSLASMSSYNSPLHFGNGTRLTVT.

This rearrangement joins TRBV29-1 to TRBJ1-6; TRBD1 is a possible D gene (5 bases). The CDR3 length is 13 residues. The germline CDR1 and CDR2 sequences are SQVTM and ANQGSEA. With 6 bases removed from V and 9 bases from J, the gap between germline ends came to 15 bases. The CDR3 nucleotides read TGCAGCGTAGAGACAGTTACAGGTTCACCCCTCCACTTT. Its protein product is CSVETVTGSPLHF.

This clone was counted a single time. The chain employs TRBV10-3 and TRBJ2-7, with TRBD2 identical over 9 bases. V lost 2 bases, J lost 2 bases, and 4 bases stayed unmatched. Germline V gives CDR1 ENHRY, CDR2 SYGVKD. This CDR3 contains 15 residues. DNA for the CDR3: TGTGCCATCAGTGAGAGGGCTAGCGGGACCTACGAGCAGTACTTC. Its translation: CAISERASGTYEQYF.

V and J are TRBV7-6 and TRBJ1-1, with no clear D. The CDR3 consists of 15 residues. Germline V gene lookup returns CDR1 SGHVS and CDR2 FNYEAQ. Between the trimmed V and J ends, which lost 5 bases and 0 bases, there was a span of 13 bases. CDR3: CASSPQAGLNTEAFF. The CDR3 bases are TGTGCCAGCAGCCCTCAGGCGGGTCTGAACACTGAAGCTTTCTTT. The full variable domain, its missing parts supplied by reference TRBV7-6 and TRBJ1-1, is GAGVSQSPRYKVTKRGQDVALRCDPISGHVSLYWYRQALGQGPEFLTYFNYEAQQDKSGLPNDRFSAERPEGSISTLTIQRTEQRDSAMYRCASSPQAGLNTEAFFGQGTRLTVV.

The chain carries TRBV7-9 and TRBJ2-5; D ambiguous. Germline V CDR1 and CDR2: SEHNR, FQNEAQ (reference sequence). V lost 5 bases and J lost 4, with 2 bases in between. CDR3 length: 10 amino acids. The CDR3 DNA sequence: TGTGCCAGCAGCCGAGAGACCCAGTACTTC. Translated: CASSRETQYF.

J is TRBJ1-2 and V is TRBV30, with TRBD1 matching 8 bases. Germline lookup yields CDR1 GTSNPN and CDR2 SVGIG (reference sequence). The CDR3 totals 14 residues. J was trimmed by 4 bases and V by 5 bases; bases with no gene match: 9. CDR3 coding DNA: TGTGCCTGGGGTGGACAGGGCTGGGGCTATGGCTACACCTTC. This gives the protein CAWGGQGWGYGYTF.

J is TRBJ2-7 and V is TRBV29-1; possible D gene TRBD1, 5 bases. Trimming removed 1 base at V and 0 bases at J, with 13 bases between. This CDR3 is 15 amino acids long. Germline loops: CDR1 SQVTM, CDR2 ANQGSEA. This CDR3 is CSVEGGQDSSYEQYF. The CDR3 DNA reads TGCAGCGTTGAAGGCGGACAAGACAGCTCCTACGAGCAGTACTTC.

The chain links TRBV6-5 to TRBJ2-5; 7 nucleotides agree with TRBD2. The ends lost 8 bases at V and 2 bases at J; junction bases unmatched: 8. Germline-derived CDR1 and CDR2 are MNHEY and SVGAGI. This CDR3 spans 14 amino acids. Here the CDR3 DNA reads TGTGCCAGCGGGAGGGGCGCGCGGCAAGAGACCCAGTACTTC. Its protein is CASGRGARQETQYF.

This clone has just a few counts. The chain uses TRBV5-1 and TRBJ2-7; 13 bases align to TRBD2. Trimming at V came to 2 bases and at J to 3 bases, leaving 5 bases not matched to a gene. The CDR3 sequence is 16 residues long. The germline gives CDR1 SGHRS, CDR2 YFSETQ. CDR3 amino acids: CASSFRTSGSLYEQYF. In nucleotides, the CDR3 is TGCGCCAGCAGCTTTAGGACTAGCGGGAGTCTCTACGAGCAGTACTTC. The full variable domain, in which reference TRBV5-1 and TRBJ2-7 provide the parts outside the CDR3, is KAGVTQTPRYLIKTRGQQVTLSCSPISGHRSVSWYQQTPGQGLQFLFEYFSETQRNKGNFPGRFSGRQFSNSRSEMNVSTLELGDSALYLCASSFRTSGSLYEQYFGPGTRLTVT.

This clone was counted a few times. The chain is built from TRBV5-6 and TRBJ1-5; tentatively, D is TRBD1 (5 bases). Germline CDR1 and CDR2: SGHDT and YYEEEE. Between the trimmed V and J ends, which lost 0 bases and 6 bases, there was a span of 13 bases. This CDR3 has 15 amino acids. CDR3 bases: TGTGCCAGCAGCTTGGCGGCCAGGGTAGGTCAGCCCCAGCATTTT. It specifies CASSLAARVGQPQHF.

The chain is built from TRBV7-3 and TRBJ2-3; TRBD2 aligns across 9 bases. Looked up from germline, CDR1 is SGHTA and CDR2 is FQGTGA. Trimming took 2 bases from V and 2 from J; bases not matched to a gene: 5. The CDR3 covers 16 residues. CDR3: CASSLGTSGFTDTQYF. DNA of the CDR3: TGTGCCAGCAGCTTAGGAACTAGCGGGTTCACAGATACGCAGTATTTT.

In its sample, this clone was seen once. V gene TRBV7-9 combines with J gene TRBJ2-1; TRBD2 matches at 10 bases. The germline V gene has CDR1 SEHNR and CDR2 FQNEAQ (reference sequence). V shed 7 bases and J 6 bases; nucleotides not matched to a gene: 6. This CDR3 spans 14 amino acids. As DNA, the CDR3 is TGTGCCAGCACACTAGCGGGGTTGTTCAATGAGCAGTTCTTC. Protein sequence: CASTLAGLFNEQFF.